A single sample gave rise to the 27 T cell receptor beta chains below, sequenced in a study of STAT5B mutations in CD4+ large granular lymphocyte leukemia. Here immunoSEQ multiplex PCR was the method, and the copy in TCRdb shows in-frame clones only, minus some. The table records approximately 41,000 clones, 75% to 85% of them present only once. The sequenced sample was CD4+ T cells from blood buffy coats. These receptors all stem from a human donor in good health.

The rearrangement uses TRBV27 and TRBJ1-1; tentatively, D is TRBD1 (6 bases). CDR1 is MNHEY and CDR2 is SMNVEV in the germline V gene (reference sequence). This CDR3 is 13 amino acids long. Trimming stripped 2 bases from V and 7 bases from J, with 11 bases between. As DNA, the CDR3 is TGTGCCAGCAGTTTAAGGACAGACTATGAAGCTTTCTTT. Amino acid sequence: CASSLRTDYEAFF.

The V gene is TRBV5-1, the J gene TRBJ2-1, with 7 positions matching TRBD1. The J segment lost 3 bases and the V segment lost 2 bases, leaving 2 bases of the junction unmatched. The CDR3 covers 14 residues. The germline gives CDR1 SGHRS, CDR2 YFSETQ. The CDR3, as DNA: TGCGCCAGCAGCTTCGGGACAGTCTACAATGAGCAGTTCTTC. It translates to CASSFGTVYNEQFF.

This chain connects TRBV2 to TRBJ1-5; TRBD1 agrees at 8 bases. The length of the CDR3 is 13 residues. The trim removed 10 bases at V and 3 bases at J, leaving 5 bases unmatched. CDR1 and CDR2 from the germline V gene are SNHLY and FYNNEI. The CDR3 nucleotides are TGTGCCAACTCGGGACAGGCCAATCAGCCCCAGCATTTT. Amino acids: CANSGQANQPQHF.

The V and J genes are TRBV5-1 and TRBJ2-7; D possibly corresponds to TRBD1 (7 bases). Germline CDR1 and CDR2: SGHRS and YFSETQ. CDR3 length: 16 residues. Trimming stripped 1 base from V and 6 bases from J, with 20 bases between. This chain's CDR3 is CASSLNSLGGGGEQYF. Here the CDR3 DNA reads TGCGCCAGCAGCTTGAATTCGTTAGGAGGGGGCGGCGAGCAGTACTTC. Based on the CDR3 plus reference TRBV5-1 and TRBJ2-7, the full variable domain is KAGVTQTPRYLIKTRGQQVTLSCSPISGHRSVSWYQQTPGQGLQFLFEYFSETQRNKGNFPGRFSGRQFSNSRSEMNVSTLELGDSALYLCASSLNSLGGGGEQYFGPGTRLTVT.

Concerning this clone: Relative to the germline gene, one junction end is altered; a read error may explain this. This chain links TRBV14 with TRBJ2-5; D possibly uses TRBD1 or TRBD2 (5 bases each). There are 15 residues in the CDR3. CDR1 is SGHDN, CDR2 FVKESK, per germline. The CDR3 DNA reads TGTGCCAGCAGCCAAGAAGTTGTGGGTGGGGGACCGTTCGACTTC. Its protein product is CASSQEVVGGGPFDF. Full variable domain (outside the CDR3, taken from reference TRBV14 and TRBJ2-5): EAGVTQFPSHSVIEKGQTVTLRCDPISGHDNLYWYRRVMGKEIKFLLHFVKESKQDESGMPNNRFLAERTGGTYSTLKVQPAELEDSGVYFCASSQEVVGGGPFDFGPGTRLLVL.

This sequence joins TRBV10-3 and TRBJ2-7, with D possibly TRBD1 on 5 matching bases. The V gene lost 10 bases and the J gene lost 3 bases, with 16 bases spanning the gap. The germline CDR1 and CDR2 sequences are ENHRY and SYGVKD. The CDR3 runs 13 residues. CDR3 sequence reads: CATKGQGIYEQYF. As DNA, the CDR3 is TGTGCCACTAAGGGGCAGGGAATCTACGAGCAGTACTTC.

This clone was counted a few times. This chain joins TRBV27 and TRBJ1-2; no clear D gene. CDR3 length: 13 amino acids. Germline V CDR1 and CDR2: MNHEY, SMNVEV (reference sequence). The V end was cut by 6 bases, the J end by 3 bases, with 11 bases between. This CDR3 is CASRWDGDYGYTF. Written as DNA, the CDR3 is TGTGCCAGCAGATGGGATGGTGACTATGGCTACACCTTC.

By frequency in the sample, this clone is medium-sized (0.01 to 0.1%). The genes are TRBV7-9 and TRBJ2-5, with TRBD1 as a possible D gene (7 bases). CDR1 is SEHNR and CDR2 is FQNEAQ in the germline V gene (reference sequence). V was pared by 6 bases and J by 3 bases, with 14 bases between. The CDR3 contains 14 residues. The CDR3 loop reads CASSHLRGEETQYF. DNA for the CDR3: TGTGCCAGCAGTCATCTCAGGGGGGAAGAGACCCAGTACTTC.

This clone appeared a few times. The chain joins TRBV18 to TRBJ1-6, with D possibly TRBD1 on 6 matching bases. CDR1 is KGHSH and CDR2 is LQKENI in the germline V gene. V lost 3 bases to trimming and J lost 5 bases, with 8 bases between them. The CDR3 length is 14 residues. CDR3 protein: CASSPTGHNSPLHF. The CDR3 DNA reads as TGTGCCAGCTCACCGACAGGCCATAATTCACCCCTCCACTTT.

The CDR3 reads CASSYGSGNQPQHF. The CDR3 bases are TGTGCCAGCAGTTACGGGTCGGGCAATCAGCCCCAGCATTTT. V is TRBV6-5 and J is TRBJ1-5; no firm D call. The CDR3 runs to 14 residues. Trimming left V 2 bases short and J 2 bases short, with 7 bases between. The V gene's germline CDR1 is MNHEY and CDR2 SVGAGI.

The chain uses TRBV9 and TRBJ1-5, with D perhaps matching TRBD1 (5 bases). Trimming pared 1 base from V and 4 bases from J, leaving 15 bases between. The CDR3 is 16 amino acids. Per the germline V gene, CDR1 is SGDLS and CDR2 is YYNGEE. CDR3 nucleotide sequence: TGTGCCAGCAGCGTAAGTAAAGGGGTGGGGAATCAGCCCCAGCATTTT. Amino acid sequence: CASSVSKGVGNQPQHF.

The chain carries TRBV30 and TRBJ1-1; possible D gene TRBD1, 6 bases. Trimming removed 0 bases from V and 10 bases from J, with 9 bases in between. The CDR3 has 11 residues. Germline CDR1 is GTSNPN and CDR2 is SVGIG (reference sequence). In nucleotides, the CDR3 is TGTGCCTGGAGTGTAGGAGGGGGAGCTTTCTTT. This gives the protein CAWSVGGGAFF. The variable domain in full, with the rest retrieved from reference TRBV30 and TRBJ1-1, is SQTIHQWPATLVQPVGSPLSLECTVEGTSNPNLYWYRQAAGRGLQLLFYSVGIGQISSEVPQNLSASRPQDRQFILSSKKLLLSDSGFYLCAWSVGGGAFFGQGTRLTVV.

This rearrangement joins TRBV5-5 to TRBJ1-4, with D maybe TRBD1 (6 bases). This CDR3 has 14 residues. The V gene's germline CDR1 is SGHKS and CDR2 YYEKEE (reference sequence). The V end was cut by 2 bases, the J end by 3 bases, with 8 bases between. CDR3 nucleotide sequence: TGTGCCAGCAGCTTACAGGGCCCTAATGAAAAACTGTTTTTT. Translation gives CASSLQGPNEKLFF.

The chain recombines TRBV9 with TRBJ2-3; D may be TRBD2 (6 bases). V lost 4 bases and J lost 1, with 13 bases in between. Germline loops: CDR1 SGDLS, CDR2 YYNGEE. The CDR3 length is 15 residues. The CDR3 protein is CASSWRGAGTDTQYF. The CDR3 bases are TGTGCCAGCAGCTGGCGGGGCGCGGGCACAGATACGCAGTATTTT.

The chain links TRBV5-1 to TRBJ2-3; D is ambiguous. CDR1 and CDR2 (germline): SGHRS, YFSETQ. V was trimmed by 3 bases and J by 3 bases, leaving 17 bases between them. CDR3 length equals 16 residues. CDR3 sequence: CASSSRYRGMTDTQYF. Here the CDR3 DNA reads TGCGCCAGCAGCTCCCGCTACAGAGGCATGACAGATACGCAGTATTTT.

The chain is built from TRBV6-6 and TRBJ2-5; TRBD2 might be the D (7 bases). V was pared by 2 bases and J by 5 bases, with 12 bases between. The CDR3 is 14 residues long. Germline V gene lookup returns CDR1 MNHNY and CDR2 SVGAGI (reference sequence). The CDR3 here is CASSYRGAAETQYF. The CDR3 DNA reads TGTGCCAGCAGTTACCGGGGGGCGGCGGAGACCCAGTACTTC.

The rearrangement links TRBV18 to TRBJ2-7; D possibly corresponds to TRBD1 (6 bases). Trimming shortened V by 5 bases and J by 0 bases, and 14 bases separated the two germline ends. This CDR3 comprises 15 residues. Germline values: CDR1 KGHSH, CDR2 LQKENI. CDR3 residues: CASSGGQSSSYEQYF. The CDR3 DNA is TGTGCCAGCTCAGGGGGCCAATCAAGCTCCTACGAGCAGTACTTC.

This rearrangement joins TRBV18 to TRBJ1-5, with D perhaps matching TRBD1 (6 bases). Germline V CDR1 and CDR2: KGHSH, LQKENI. This CDR3 has 15 residues. V lost 2 bases to trimming and J lost 4 bases, with 12 bases between them. This CDR3 is CASSPGRGRNQPQHF. In nucleotides, the CDR3 is TGTGCCAGCTCACCAGGCAGGGGAAGGAATCAGCCCCAGCATTTT.

The DNA for the CDR3 is TGTGCCAGCAGCGGGCCGGGACTAGCAGAGCAGTACTTC. It is translated as CASSGPGLAEQYF. The rearrangement links TRBV7-2 to TRBJ2-7, with 9 bases fitting TRBD2. Germline loops: CDR1 SGHTA, CDR2 FQGNSA. V was pared by 5 bases and J by 7 bases, with 6 bases of the junction left unmatched. CDR3 length: 13 amino acids.

The J gene is TRBJ1-5, the V gene TRBV6-5; D is perhaps TRBD1 (5 bases). The CDR3 contains 13 residues. Germline CDR1 MNHEY, CDR2 SVGAGI. The V and J ends lost 5 bases and 4 bases respectively, with 9 bases between them. Written as DNA, the CDR3 is TGTGCCAGCAGTCTCGGACAAAATCAGCCCCAGCATTTT. It encodes CASSLGQNQPQHF.

The CDR3 DNA follows: TGTGCCAGCAGTGGGAATTCAAATCAGCCCCAGCATTTT. Its protein is CASSGNSNQPQHF. The chain couples TRBV6-1 to TRBJ1-5; D unresolved. Germline V gene lookup returns CDR1 MNHNS and CDR2 SASEGT. The V end lost 4 bases, the J end lost 4 bases, and 8 bases lay between the germline ends. This CDR3 spans 13 amino acids.

This rearrangement joins TRBV19 to TRBJ1-5; D is possibly TRBD1 (6 bases). Trimming cost V 10 bases and J 3 bases, with 19 bases left between them. Looked up from germline, CDR1 is LNHDA and CDR2 is SQIVND (reference sequence). CDR3 length: 15 residues. The CDR3 loop is CATALLGAYNQPQHF. CDR3 in DNA: TGTGCCACCGCCCTACTGGGGGCGTACAATCAGCCCCAGCATTTT. Full variable domain (missing parts from reference TRBV19 and TRBJ1-5): DGGITQSPKYLFRKEGQNVTLSCEQNLNHDAMYWYRQDPGQGLRLIYYSQIVNDFQKGDIAEGYSVSREKKESFPLTVTSAQKNPTAFYLCATALLGAYNQPQHFGDGTRLSIL.

The chain has TRBV28 and TRBJ2-7; 10 bases fit TRBD1. V gave up 8 bases and J gave up 2 bases; unmatched junction bases: 6. Per germline, CDR1 MDHEN and CDR2 SYDVKM. This CDR3 is built from 14 residues. The CDR3 sequence is CASVGGTGAYEQYF. The CDR3 nucleotides are TGTGCCAGCGTTGGGGGGACAGGGGCCTACGAGCAGTACTTC.

This clone was detected only a few times. The rearrangement uses TRBV18 and TRBJ1-1; 7 bases agree with TRBD1. This CDR3 has 16 residues. CDR1 and CDR2 (germline): KGHSH, LQKENI. The trim removed 2 bases at V and 4 bases at J, leaving 10 bases unmatched. The CDR3 DNA is TGTGCCAGCTCACCAGGGTCAGGGGGGCTGAGCACTGAAGCTTTCTTT. Its protein is CASSPGSGGLSTEAFF.

The V and J genes are TRBV6-5 and TRBJ1-2; D ambiguous. V was pared by 5 bases and J by 0 bases, with 10 bases between. The CDR3 has 14 amino acids. CDR1 is MNHEY and CDR2 is SVGAGI in the germline V gene. The CDR3 loop is CASSQLGPNYGYTF. CDR3 coding DNA: TGTGCCAGCAGTCAACTCGGGCCTAACTATGGCTACACCTTC.

The chain combines TRBV11-3 with TRBJ2-3, with 8 bases identical to TRBD2. The trim removed 1 base at V and 0 bases at J, leaving 6 bases unmatched. Germline V lookup: CDR1 SGHNT, CDR2 YENEEA. The CDR3 is 17 residues long. CDR3 sequence (DNA): TGTGCCAGCAGCTTAGGGGCTCGGGGGGGCAGCACAGATACGCAGTATTTT. This translates into CASSLGARGGSTDTQYF.

The V and J genes are TRBV7-2 and TRBJ2-3; D uncertain. CDR3 length equals 15 residues. V lost 3 bases, J lost 0 bases, and 10 bases lay in between. The germline CDR1 and CDR2 sequences are SGHTA and FQGNSA. The CDR3 reads CASSLNPTSTDTQYF. The CDR3 nucleotides read TGTGCCAGCAGCTTGAACCCCACTAGCACAGATACGCAGTATTTT.